The 17 T cell receptor beta chains below come from one sample, sequenced in a study of spatial heterogeneity in lung cancer. Via MiXCR, TCRdb re-called the 5' RACE reads, giving one row per CDR3 protein. The sample lists roughly 25,000 distinct CDR3 sequences, 6.9% occurring once. The time point is: sample taken at primary tumor resection. Unsorted whole RNA of tumor, nontumor lung or frozen PBMC was sequenced. The specimen was PBMCs, collected at surgery. These receptor sequences come from a male donor with early-stage non-small cell lung cancer.

This clonotype was picked up many times. The gene calls are TRBV10-3 and TRBJ2-1, with unresolved D. The germline CDR1 and CDR2 sequences are ENHRY and SYGVKD. The CDR3 contains 11 residues. V lost 4 bases to trimming and J lost 10 bases, with 8 bases between them. This chain's CDR3 is CAISVRSEQFF. The CDR3 nucleotides are TGTGCCATCAGTGTTCGGTCCGAGCAGTTCTTC.

This clonotype was recorded a few times. The rearrangement uses TRBV27 and TRBJ1-5; D is ambiguous. The CDR3 contains 14 residues. Trimming removed 5 bases from V and 4 bases from J, with 12 bases in between. Germline V gene data show CDR1 as MNHEY and CDR2 as SMNVEV (reference sequence). The CDR3 DNA follows: TGTGCCAGCAGTAGCGGCGGAGGAAATCAGCCCCAGCATTTT. It yields the protein CASSSGGGNQPQHF.

There are many counts of this clonotype. V usage is TRBV20-1 and J usage is TRBJ1-1; 10 nucleotides match TRBD1. The germline V gene encodes CDR1 DFQATT and CDR2 SNEGSKA (reference sequence). CDR3 length: 18 residues. V lost 5 bases, J lost 4 bases, and 19 bases stayed unmatched. CDR3 nucleotides: TGCAGTGCTCGACCCCTAGACAGGGGGCGTGTTTTGGGCACTGAAGCTTTCTTT. It is translated as CSARPLDRGRVLGTEAFF.

In this sample, this clonotype turned up many times. V usage is TRBV5-1 and J usage is TRBJ1-1; TRBD1 might be the D (6 bases). V was shortened by 5 bases and J by 4 bases, with 15 bases between the two germline ends. Germline loops: CDR1 SGHRS, CDR2 YFSETQ. This CDR3 contains 14 residues. The CDR3 region is CASRPGTTFTEAFF. CDR3 nucleotides: TGCGCCAGCAGACCCGGGACAACTTTCACTGAAGCTTTCTTT.

This clonotype has ten or more counts. This chain connects TRBV7-8 to TRBJ2-5; TRBD1 matches 10 bases. V lost 5 bases, J lost 7 bases, and 7 bases stayed unmatched. Germline lookup yields CDR1 SGHVS and CDR2 FQNEAQ. This CDR3 is built from 14 residues. Here the CDR3 reads CASSTGTGEGTQYF. DNA of the CDR3: TGTGCCAGCAGCACAGGGACAGGGGAAGGGACCCAGTACTTC.

This clonotype was picked up many times. This chain links TRBV24-1 with TRBJ2-3; the D is unclear. The germline V gene has CDR1 KGHDR and CDR2 SFDVKD. The V end was cut by 9 bases, the J end by 2 bases, with 11 bases between. This CDR3 spans 13 amino acids. CDR3 residues: CATSRSHTDTQYF. The CDR3 bases are TGTGCCACCTCCCGCAGTCACACAGATACGCAGTATTTT.

In this sample, this clonotype turned up many times. The rearrangement links TRBV7-9 to TRBJ1-5; 7 bases fit TRBD1. CDR1 and CDR2 (germline): SEHNR, FQNEAQ (reference sequence). The length of the CDR3 is 15 residues. With V trimmed by 3 bases and J by 5 bases, 7 bases remained unmatched. The DNA for the CDR3 is TGTGCCAGCAGCTTTGTCGGGACAGAGTATCAGCCCCAGCATTTT. Its protein is CASSFVGTEYQPQHF.

In this sample, this clonotype turned up a few times. The chain joins TRBV24-1 to TRBJ2-3, with D tentatively TRBD2 (5 bases). V lost 1 base to trimming and J lost 4 bases, with 5 bases between them. The CDR3 contains 13 residues. Germline V gene sequence: CDR1 KGHDR, CDR2 SFDVKD. This CDR3 is CATSDLLADTQYF. CDR3 coding DNA: TGTGCCACCAGTGATTTACTAGCAGATACGCAGTATTTT.

This clonotype was detected a few times. This chain joins TRBV7-9 and TRBJ2-1; 8 bases align to TRBD2. Per the germline V gene, CDR1 is SEHNR and CDR2 is FQNEAQ (reference sequence). This CDR3 is 12 amino acids long. The J segment lost 6 bases and the V segment lost 6 bases, leaving 1 base of the junction unmatched. CDR3 sequence reads: CASRGLGNEQFF. CDR3 bases: TGTGCCAGCAGGGGACTAGGCAATGAGCAGTTCTTC.

At least ten counts were recorded for this clonotype. This sequence joins TRBV7-8 and TRBJ2-7; no clear D gene. Germline CDR1 reads SGHVS; CDR2 reads FQNEAQ. This CDR3 region has 12 residues. Trimming pared 5 bases from V and 6 bases from J, leaving 11 bases between. CDR3 DNA sequence: TGTGCCAGCAGCCTAGGGCCTCGCGAGCAGTACGTC. This sequence encodes CASSLGPREQYV.

At least ten counts were recorded for this clonotype. V and J are TRBV12-3 or TRBV12-4 and TRBJ1-3; no firm D call. CDR3 size: 16 residues. V lost 2 bases and J 0 bases, leaving 11 bases between the germline ends. The CDR3 is CASSLQASGSGNTIYF. The CDR3 region has the DNA TGTGCCAGCAGTTTACAAGCGTCTGGCTCTGGAAACACCATATATTTT.

The sample holds many counts of this clonotype. The rearrangement links TRBV27 to TRBJ1-5, with D possibly matching TRBD1 (6 bases). From germline, CDR1 is MNHEY and CDR2 SMNVEV (reference sequence). With 2 bases removed from V and 4 bases from J, the gap between germline ends came to 6 bases. The CDR3 covers 13 residues. The CDR3 DNA is TGTGCCAGCAGTTTAAGGGGGAATCAGCCCCAGCATTTT. Its protein product is CASSLRGNQPQHF.

The chain recombines TRBV15 with TRBJ2-1; 8 positions match TRBD2. Germline-derived CDR1 and CDR2 are LNHNV and YYDKDF (reference sequence). The CDR3 is 17 amino acids. The ends lost 0 bases at V and 9 bases at J; junction bases unmatched: 13. CDR3 bases: TGTGCCACCAGCAGAGATCCCACTGGACTAGCTTGGAGTGAGCAGTTCTTC. Translation: CATSRDPTGLAWSEQFF. Filled out from reference TRBV15 and TRBJ2-1, the complete variable domain reads DAMVIQNPRYQVTQFGKPVTLSCSQTLNHNVMYWYQQKSSQAPKLLFHYYDKDFNNEADTPDNFQSRRPNTSFCFLDIRSPGLGDTAMYLCATSRDPTGLAWSEQFFGPGTRLTVL.

The genes are TRBV28 and TRBJ2-2; 10 bases agree with TRBD2. Trimming took 7 bases from V and 5 from J; bases not matched to a gene: 4. The CDR3 is 14 residues long. CDR1 and CDR2 from the germline V gene are MDHEN and SYDVKM. CDR3 nucleotide sequence: TGTGCCAGCACAGCGGGGGGGCGGACCGGGGAGCTGTTTTTT. Translating gives CASTAGGRTGELFF.

The V and J genes are TRBV9 and TRBJ2-7; 12 bases align to TRBD2. The CDR3 sequence is 16 residues long. J was trimmed by 4 bases and V by 4 bases; bases with no gene match: 9. CDR1 SGDLS and CDR2 YYNGEE come from the germline V gene. The DNA for the CDR3 is TGTGCCAGCAGCTCACAGACTAGCGGGAGCATTTACGAGCAGTACTTC. It is translated as CASSSQTSGSIYEQYF.

At least ten counts were recorded for this clonotype. The J gene is TRBJ1-4, the V gene TRBV4-1, with D perhaps matching TRBD1 (5 bases). The V end was cut by 0 bases, the J end by 8 bases, with 10 bases between. CDR3 size: 14 residues. Germline V CDR1 and CDR2: MGHRA, YSYEKL. CDR3 residues: CASSQDQGREKLFF. The CDR3 DNA reads TGCGCCAGCAGCCAAGATCAGGGTAGAGAAAAACTGTTTTTT.

This clonotype was detected ten times or more. This chain joins TRBV20-1 and TRBJ2-3, with 7 positions matching TRBD2. The CDR3 has 15 residues. V was clipped by 3 bases and J by 0 bases; unmatched bases: 6. The germline CDR1 and CDR2 sequences are DFQATT and SNEGSKA (reference sequence). CDR3 bases: TGCAGTGCTAGCGGAGCGGGAACTAGCACAGATACGCAGTATTTT. Translated: CSASGAGTSTDTQYF.